A selection of T cell receptor beta chains follows, all from one sample in a study of OX40 agonist ivuxolimab in advanced cancers. Generated by immunoSEQ multiplex PCR, the TCRdb table keeps only in-frame clones and is missing some. The data show about 56,000 clones, around 91% seen once. The starting material was CD4+ or CD8+ T cells sorted from blood, obtained in a trial of the OX40 agonist ivuxolimab. Source of these receptors: an adult with an advanced solid tumor such as melanoma, head and neck, liver or kidney cancer. The CDR3 runs from the conserved cysteine through the conserved F or W. The D gene is left open where the match is weak. Part of the rows lack a size; the others show once, few, many or a class for expanded clones.

d_gene	v_gene	abundance	j_gene	CDR3nt	CDR3aa
-	TRBV11-2	-	TRBJ1-1	TGTGCCAGCAGCTTAGTCGGTCGGATCACTGAAGCTTTCTTT	CASSLVGRITEAFF
TRBD2	TRBV5-4	once	TRBJ2-7	TGTGCCAGCAGCCCGGGGACTAGCGGGAGATACGAGCAGTACTTC	CASSPGTSGRYEQYF
-	TRBV5-8	-	TRBJ2-5	TGTGCCAGCAGCTTGGCGTTTGGGCAGGTTCCTGAGACCCAGTACTTC	CASSLAFGQVPETQYF
TRBD2	TRBV2	-	TRBJ2-3	TGTGCCAGCAGCCGAGGGGCTAGCGGGACAGATACGCAGTATTTT	CASSRGASGTDTQYF
-	TRBV11-2	-	TRBJ1-2	TGTGCCAGCAGCTTAGAAGGCAGCTTTTATGGCTACACCTTC	CASSLEGSFYGYTF
TRBD2	TRBV7-8	-	TRBJ2-7	TGTGCCAGCAGCCCCATACTAGCGGAGAGCTCCTACGAGCAGTACTTC	CASSPILAESSYEQYF
-	TRBV5-1	-	TRBJ1-5	TGCGCCAGCAGCAAGAGGAAGGGGTCGGGGAAGAGCAATCAGCCCCAGCATTTT	CASSKRKGSGKSNQPQHF
-	TRBV7-9	-	TRBJ2-5	TGTGCCAGCAGCTTAGTATTGGGGTCACAAGAGACCCAGTACTTC	CASSLVLGSQETQYF
-	TRBV18	-	TRBJ1-3	TGTGCCAGCTCGCCCCAGGGTACTGGAAACACCATATATTTT	CASSPQGTGNTIYF
-	TRBV5-6	-	TRBJ2-7	TGTGCCAGCAGCTTGAATACCCGATACGAGCAGTACTTC	CASSLNTRYEQYF
-	TRBV30	-	TRBJ2-6	TGTGCCTGGAGTGTACGCGGGGCCAACGTCCTGACTTTC	CAWSVRGANVLTF
-	TRBV28	-	TRBJ1-2	TGTGCCAGCAGCCAAACCCCCATCTACTATGGCTACACCTTC	CASSQTPIYYGYTF
-	TRBV30	-	TRBJ1-2	TGTGCCTGGAGTGACCCGACAGCCTATGGCTACACCTTC	CAWSDPTAYGYTF
-	TRBV7-2	once	TRBJ2-7	TGTGCCAGCAGCCTCGCGGAGGGTGCAAGCTACGAGCAGTACTTC	CASSLAEGASYEQYF
-	TRBV29-1	-	TRBJ2-5	TGCAGCTCTTCTCCGATCCAGGGAGAGACCCAGTACTTC	CSSSPIQGETQYF
-	TRBV5-6	-	TRBJ1-2	TGTGCCAGCAGCGGTGAGATGGGGGCGGCAGGCGGCTACACCTTC	CASSGEMGAAGGYTF
-	TRBV19	-	TRBJ2-3	TGTGCCAGTAGTCCGGTGGGGGTCGGGGTAGATACGCAGTATTTT	CASSPVGVGVDTQYF
-	TRBV19	-	TRBJ1-6	TGTGCCAGTAGTATCGGTTCTGCAGGGGACGTAGGTAATTCACCCCTCCACTTT	CASSIGSAGDVGNSPLHF
-	TRBV20-1	-	TRBJ2-7	TGCAGTGGTTGGGGGGTCGACGAGCAGTACTTC	CSGWGVDEQYF
-	TRBV7-6	-	TRBJ2-2	TGTGCCAGCAGCTTACTCCTCAACACCGGGGAGCTGTTTTTT	CASSLLLNTGELFF
-	TRBV10-3	few	TRBJ1-1	TGTGCCATCAGTGAGACAGGGAACACTGAAGCTTTCTTT	CAISETGNTEAFF